Presented here are 8 T cell receptor beta chains from one specimen sequenced in a study of regulatory T cells in long-lasting Graves disease (dated by TCRdb to the early 2020s). This sample's time point label indicates: newly diagnosed GD, antithyroid drugs for less than 3 months. For both TCR sequencing and RNA sequencing, RNA was extracted from PBMCs using TRIzol. Preparation of the library involved multiplex PCR. The sequencer listed for this sample is Illumina HiSeq 4000. iRepertoire HTBI primers and Arm-PCR amplification of CDR3 regions were used to construct TCR beta libraries. TCRdb reran the public reads through fastp at Q25 and MiXCR, keeping productive beta chains. Under each unique CDR3 protein, matching rows form one entry showing the most common genes and DNA. In all, the sample holds roughly 420,000 distinct CDR3 sequences, and 12% to 15% of those were seen once. Jointly, the top ten make up approximately 17% of the sample.

These records were also assigned to another study, of T cells in Graves' hyperthyroidism and ophthalmopathy.

The sequenced sample was peripheral blood mononuclear cells (PBMCs), obtained at new diagnosis, from a patient treated with antithyroid drugs. These TCRs come from a woman in her 50s with Graves disease. Donor details come from another sample of the same person, matched by shared clones.

This clonotype was detected only a few times. An end of the junction differs from the germline gene, which may be a read error. The genes are TRBV18 and TRBJ1-5; a possible D gene is TRBD1 (5 bases). There are 16 residues in the CDR3. Germline CDR1 is KGHSH and CDR2 is LQKENI. The CDR3 is CASSPSRAFSNQPRHF. The CDR3 DNA reads as TGTGCCAGCTCGCCAAGCAGGGCATTCAGCAATCAGCCCCGGCATTTT.

This clonotype occurred a few times. V is TRBV3-1 and J is TRBJ2-2, with D possibly TRBD2 on 6 matching bases. The germline CDR1 and CDR2 sequences are LGHDT and YNNKEL (reference sequence). Trimming pared 0 bases from V and 2 bases from J, leaving 10 bases between. The CDR3 is 16 residues long. In DNA form, the CDR3 reads TGTGCCAGCAGCCAAGAGTTAGGGACTAACACCGGGGAGCTGTTTTTT. This codes for CASSQELGTNTGELFF.

This clonotype appeared many times. The chain has TRBV6-5 and TRBJ1-1; the match to TRBD1 covers 8 bases. Germline V gene sequence: CDR1 MNHEY, CDR2 SVGAGI. This CDR3 is 16 amino acids long. The ends lost 2 bases at V and 4 bases at J; junction bases unmatched: 9. As DNA, the CDR3 is TGTGCCAGCAGTTACCCCGGACAGGGCTGGAGCACTGAAGCTTTCTTT. Its protein is CASSYPGQGWSTEAFF.

There are many counts of this clonotype. The chain employs TRBV7-2 and TRBJ2-7; 9 bases agree with TRBD2. J gave up 3 bases and V 1 base, and 1 base lay outside the gene matches. From germline, CDR1 is SGHTA and CDR2 FQGNSA. The CDR3 is made up of 14 amino acids. CDR3 bases: TGTGCCAGCAGCTTAGAAGCGGGGGGCTACGAGCAGTACTTC. Amino acids: CASSLEAGGYEQYF.

At least ten counts were recorded for this clonotype. The chain couples TRBV7-9 to TRBJ2-7; TRBD1 is a possible D gene (6 bases). The V end was cut by 7 bases, the J end by 0 bases, with 25 bases between. The germline V gene encodes CDR1 SEHNR and CDR2 FQNEAQ (reference sequence). The CDR3 is 18 residues long. The CDR3 spells CASNQGPRQAGSSYEQYF. In DNA, the CDR3 is TGTGCCAGCAACCAGGGCCCAAGACAGGCAGGGAGCTCCTACGAGCAGTACTTC.

The chain joins TRBV20-1 to TRBJ2-1; a weak D match, TRBD2 (5 bases). Trimming took 0 bases from V and 3 from J, leaving 9 bases between them. The CDR3 contains 14 residues. Germline loops: CDR1 DFQATT, CDR2 SNEGSKA (reference sequence). CDR3 sequence: CSAREASHYNEQFF. CDR3 DNA sequence: TGCAGTGCTAGAGAGGCTAGCCACTACAATGAGCAGTTCTTC.

This clonotype was picked up many times. This rearrangement joins TRBV2 to TRBJ1-5; D call uncertain. CDR3 length: 13 amino acids. The germline gives CDR1 SNHLY, CDR2 FYNNEI. The V end was cut by 4 bases, the J end by 12 bases, with 16 bases between. CDR3 region: CASSAEGYGSQHF. The CDR3 DNA reads TGTGCCAGCAGTGCGGAAGGATATGGGAGCCAGCATTTT. The full variable domain, its missing parts supplied by reference TRBV2 and TRBJ1-5, is EPEVTQTPSHQVTQMGQEVILRCVPISNHLYFYWYRQILGQKVEFLVSFYNNEISEKSEIFDDQFSVERPDGSNFTLKIRSTKLEDSAMYFCASSAEGYGSQHFGDGTRLSIL.

The chain recombines TRBV9 with TRBJ1-1; D call uncertain. Trimming pared 2 bases from V and 0 bases from J, leaving 8 bases between. Per the germline V gene, CDR1 is SGDLS and CDR2 is YYNGEE. The CDR3 is 14 amino acids. The CDR3 region has the DNA TGTGCCAGCAGCGTGGCAGGCATGAACACTGAAGCTTTCTTT. Translating it yields CASSVAGMNTEAFF.